The 18 T cell receptor beta chains listed next were all sequenced from one sample in a study of T-cell reconstitution after alpha-beta-depleted transplantation in children (dated by TCRdb to about 2016). Per the publication, the treatment or condition label means: allogeneic hematopoietic cell transplantation with graft depleted of TCRalphabeta T cells and CD19 B cells. Libraries were constructed by PCR. Sequencing relied on an Illumina HiSeq 2500. TCR library preparation used molecular barcoding, with unique molecular identifiers applied to normalize quantification of the TCRbeta repertoire. Using fastp trimming at Q25 and MiXCR clonotype assembly, TCRdb reanalyzed the public sequencing data and kept in-frame beta chains. For every CDR3 protein sequence, its rows merge into one entry that carries the most common genes and DNA. The sample table contains under 850,000 distinct CDR3 sequences; only one count was recorded for roughly 13% of them. Of the sample, 0.65% to 0.9% is held by the ten largest clones.

The input for sequencing was PBMCs, taken before TCRalphabeta/CD19-depleted stem cell transplant. These receptors were taken from a girl under 10 years old with congenital amegakaryocytic thrombocytopenia, due to receive a stem cell transplant.

This clonotype was observed once. Since a much larger clone is just one base distant, this may be a read error. The gene calls are TRBV20-1 and TRBJ1-1; 7 positions match TRBD1. Germline CDR1 is DFQATT and CDR2 is SNEGSKA (reference sequence). The CDR3 runs 11 residues. CDR3 DNA sequence: TGCAAAGCACAGGGGCCCACTGAAGCTTCCTTT. As protein: CKAQGPTEASF.

This clonotype was seen repeatedly, ten times or more. The chain joins TRBV12-3 or TRBV12-4 to TRBJ2-4, with 13 bases that match TRBD2. This CDR3 has 16 amino acids. After removal of 5 bases from V and 8 bases from J, the junction contained 9 bases not matched to a gene. Here the CDR3 reads CASSPRLAGGGDIQYF. The CDR3 nucleotides read TGTGCCAGCAGTCCAAGACTAGCGGGAGGTGGAGACATTCAGTACTTC.

This clonotype was seen many times. The chain has TRBV20-1 and TRBJ2-1; D is unclear. CDR3 length: 12 residues. From germline, CDR1 is DFQATT and CDR2 SNEGSKA (reference sequence). The germline V and J ends were trimmed by 2 bases and 4 bases, with 6 bases remaining between them. The CDR3 sequence is CSARKWYNEQFF. CDR3 sequence (DNA): TGCAGTGCTAGAAAATGGTACAATGAGCAGTTCTTC.

Concerning this clonotype: Compared with germline, one end of the junction differs, possibly owing to a read error. The chain has TRBV7-2 and TRBJ2-7, with 7 nucleotides matching TRBD2. The CDR3 runs to 16 residues. In germline, CDR1 is SGHTA, CDR2 FQGNSA. The DNA for the CDR3 is TGTGCCAGCAGTCCAACGGGAGGTCATCCGTCCTACGAGCAGTGCTTC. Its translation is CASSPTGGHPSYEQCF. Supplemented by reference TRBV7-2 and TRBJ2-7, the full variable domain reads GAGVSQSPSNKVTEKGKDVELRCDPISGHTALYWYRQSLGQGLEFLIYFQGNSAPDKSGLPSDRFSAERTGGSVSTLTIQRTQQEDSAVYLCASSPTGGHPSYEQCFGPGTRLTVT.

The J gene is TRBJ1-2, the V gene TRBV12-3 or TRBV12-4; D is undetermined. CDR3 length: 12 amino acids. V was cut by 7 bases and J by 1 base, with 7 bases left in between. The CDR3 sequence is CASTEFNYGYTF. The CDR3 bases are TGTGCCAGCACGGAGTTTAACTATGGCTACACCTTC.

This clonotype appeared many times. The V gene is TRBV12-3 or TRBV12-4, the J gene TRBJ2-1, with 8 bases fitting TRBD2. Trimming removed 5 bases from V and 4 bases from J; junction bases left unmatched: 10. The CDR3 length is 16 residues. The CDR3 nucleotides read TGTGCCAGCAGTGGGGGAGCCGGGACTAGATACAATGAGCAGTTCTTC. Translation: CASSGGAGTRYNEQFF.

This clonotype was picked up many times. V and J are TRBV12-3 or TRBV12-4 and TRBJ2-3, with 7 bases fitting TRBD2. The length of the CDR3 is 17 residues. J was trimmed by 0 bases and V by 4 bases; bases with no gene match: 10. The CDR3 sequence is CASSSALTSASTDTQYF. In DNA, the CDR3 is TGTGCCAGCAGTTCGGCCCTAACTAGCGCTAGCACAGATACGCAGTATTTT.

This clonotype appeared many times. The chain is built from TRBV9 and TRBJ2-3; D is perhaps TRBD2 (6 bases). CDR1 is SGDLS and CDR2 is YYNGEE in the germline V gene. V gave up 3 bases and J gave up 6 bases, with 14 bases separating them. The CDR3 sequence is 14 residues long. This CDR3 reads CASSAGLKVDTQYF. DNA for the CDR3: TGTGCCAGCAGCGCGGGACTCAAGGTGGATACGCAGTATTTT.

This clonotype was counted only a few times. This rearrangement joins TRBV7-9 to TRBJ2-2; D perhaps matches TRBD1 (5 bases). The V gene's germline CDR1 is SEHNR and CDR2 FQNEAQ (reference sequence). This CDR3 contains 17 residues. Trimming removed 5 bases at V and 0 bases at J, with 16 bases between. In DNA, the CDR3 is TGTGCCAGCAGCCATCCCGGTAGGGGCCCGAACACCGGGGAGCTGTTTTTT. This gives the protein CASSHPGRGPNTGELFF.

The gene calls are TRBV11-2 and TRBJ2-2, with D possibly TRBD2 on 5 matching bases. This CDR3 is built from 14 residues. The V and J ends lost 3 bases and 7 bases respectively, with 12 bases between them. Germline V gene lookup returns CDR1 SGHAT and CDR2 FQNNGV. CDR3 region: CASSFSSVNGELFF. As DNA, the CDR3 is TGTGCCAGCAGCTTCAGTAGCGTAAACGGGGAGCTGTTTTTT.

The table lists this clonotype with many counts. V gene TRBV20-1 combines with J gene TRBJ2-5; D assignment may be TRBD1 or TRBD2 (6 bases each). The V gene's germline CDR1 is DFQATT and CDR2 SNEGSKA (reference sequence). Trimming removed 3 bases at V and 5 bases at J, with 19 bases between. This CDR3 is 15 amino acids long. For the CDR3, the DNA is TGCAGTGCTAGTGAATTGTACGGGGGCTCGGAGACCCAGTACTTC. Translated, it gives CSASELYGGSETQYF.

On this clonotype itself: It may be a read error: a sequence one base away is much more abundant. V usage is TRBV6-5 and J usage is TRBJ2-7; D not certain. This CDR3 contains 15 residues. V lost 0 bases and J 5 bases, leaving 14 bases between the germline ends. Germline values: CDR1 MNHEY, CDR2 SVGAGI. The CDR3 sequence: CASSYSIHRANEQYF. Here the CDR3 DNA reads TGTGCCAGCAGTTACTCGATCCACAGAGCCAACGAGCAGTACTTC.

Many counts were recorded for this clonotype. This chain connects TRBV7-6 to TRBJ2-7, with D unclear. This CDR3 is 14 amino acids long. Germline CDR1 SGHVS, CDR2 FNYEAQ. The V end was cut by 5 bases, the J end by 3 bases, with 14 bases between. The CDR3 protein is CASSLAEPYYEQYF. Here the CDR3 DNA reads TGTGCCAGCAGCCTGGCGGAACCCTACTACGAGCAGTACTTC.

This clonotype was observed a few times. The chain employs TRBV19 and TRBJ2-2; D gene ambiguous. CDR1 and CDR2 (germline): LNHDA, SQIVND (reference sequence). V was cut by 4 bases and J by 1 base, with 13 bases left in between. CDR3 length: 16 amino acids. For the CDR3, the DNA is TGTGCCAGTAGTACGGGCCGGGCCAAGAACACCGGGGAGCTGTTTTTT. Amino acids: CASSTGRAKNTGELFF. Together with reference TRBV19 and TRBJ2-2, the CDR3 gives the full variable domain: DGGITQSPKYLFRKEGQNVTLSCEQNLNHDAMYWYRQDPGQGLRLIYYSQIVNDFQKGDIAEGYSVSREKKESFPLTVTSAQKNPTAFYLCASSTGRAKNTGELFFGEGSRLTVL.

This clonotype was detected many times. This rearrangement joins TRBV20-1 to TRBJ2-1; D tentatively fits TRBD1 or TRBD2 (5 bases each). Germline V lookup: CDR1 DFQATT, CDR2 SNEGSKA (reference sequence). The V end lost 6 bases, the J end lost 3 bases, and 9 bases lay between the germline ends. The CDR3 covers 12 residues. The CDR3 sequence is CSARDGYNEQFF. In DNA form, the CDR3 reads TGCAGTGCCCGGGACGGCTACAATGAGCAGTTCTTC.

The gene calls are TRBV7-9 and TRBJ2-1; the D gene is possibly TRBD2 (5 bases). The CDR3 runs 15 residues. Germline CDR1 and CDR2: SEHNR and FQNEAQ (reference sequence). V lost 5 bases and J lost 8, with 19 bases in between. The CDR3 nucleotides read TGTGCCAGCAGCAAAGACTACCGAGAGTTCGATGAGCAGTTCTTC. Protein product: CASSKDYREFDEQFF.

This clonotype was recorded a few times. This rearrangement joins TRBV12-3 or TRBV12-4 to TRBJ2-3, with 10 bases identical to TRBD1. V lost 7 bases, J lost 4 bases, and 5 bases stayed unmatched. This CDR3 region has 14 residues. This CDR3 is CASTSTGGPDTQYF. CDR3 DNA: TGTGCCAGCACCTCGACAGGGGGCCCAGATACGCAGTATTTT.

This clonotype was counted at least ten times. V gene TRBV20-1 combines with J gene TRBJ2-7; possible D gene TRBD2, 6 bases. CDR3 length equals 14 residues. V lost 2 bases, J lost 3 bases, and 14 bases lay in between. CDR1 DFQATT and CDR2 SNEGSKA come from the germline V gene (reference sequence). CDR3 DNA: TGCAGTGCTAGACGCGACCCGGGGGTCTACGAGCAGTACTTC. Its protein is CSARRDPGVYEQYF.